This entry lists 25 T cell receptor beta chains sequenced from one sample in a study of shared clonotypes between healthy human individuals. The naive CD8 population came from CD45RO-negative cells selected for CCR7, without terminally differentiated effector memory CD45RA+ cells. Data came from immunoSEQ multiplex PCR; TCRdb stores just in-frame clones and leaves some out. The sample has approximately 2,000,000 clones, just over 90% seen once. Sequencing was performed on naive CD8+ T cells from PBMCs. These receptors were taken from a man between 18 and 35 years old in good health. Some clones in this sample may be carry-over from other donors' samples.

The CDR3 coding sequence is TGTGCCAGCAGCTTACGGGGGGACACCCAACCCACAGATACGCAGTATTTT. This gives the protein CASSLRGDTQPTDTQYF. This chain uses TRBV9 with TRBJ2-3; weak D call: TRBD2 (7 bases). The CDR3 runs to 17 residues. With 4 bases removed from V and 2 bases from J, the gap between germline ends came to 20 bases. Germline V gene lookup returns CDR1 SGDLS and CDR2 YYNGEE.

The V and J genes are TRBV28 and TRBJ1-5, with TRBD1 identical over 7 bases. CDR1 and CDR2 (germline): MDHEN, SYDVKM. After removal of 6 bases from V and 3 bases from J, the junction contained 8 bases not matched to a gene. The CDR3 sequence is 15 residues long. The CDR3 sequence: CASSPTGAPNQPQHF. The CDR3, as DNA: TGTGCCAGCAGCCCTACAGGGGCGCCCAATCAGCCCCAGCATTTT.

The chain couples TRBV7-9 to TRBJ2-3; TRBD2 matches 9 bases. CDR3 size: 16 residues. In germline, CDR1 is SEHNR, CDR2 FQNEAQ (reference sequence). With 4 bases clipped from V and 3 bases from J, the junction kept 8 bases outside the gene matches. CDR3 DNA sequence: TGTGCCAGCAGCTACCGACTAGCGGAGATAACAGATACGCAGTATTTT. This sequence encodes CASSYRLAEITDTQYF.

CDR3 region: CASSSTDRAYEQYF. The CDR3 coding sequence is TGTGCCAGCAGTTCAACCGACAGGGCGTACGAGCAGTACTTC. The chain joins TRBV27 to TRBJ2-7, with 7 bases matching TRBD1. The germline V gene has CDR1 MNHEY and CDR2 SMNVEV (reference sequence). J lost 4 bases, V lost 4 bases, and 7 bases had no gene match. This CDR3 spans 14 amino acids.

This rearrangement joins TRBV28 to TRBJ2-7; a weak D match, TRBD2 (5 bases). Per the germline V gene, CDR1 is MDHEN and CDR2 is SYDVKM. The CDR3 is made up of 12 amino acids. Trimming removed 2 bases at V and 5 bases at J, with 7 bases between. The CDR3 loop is CASSLAGNEQYF. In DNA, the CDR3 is TGTGCCAGCAGTTTAGCCGGGAACGAGCAGTACTTC.

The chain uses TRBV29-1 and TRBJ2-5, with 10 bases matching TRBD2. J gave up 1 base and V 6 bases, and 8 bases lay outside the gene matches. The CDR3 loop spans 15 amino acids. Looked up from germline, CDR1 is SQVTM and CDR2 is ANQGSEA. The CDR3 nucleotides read TGCAGCGTCGATGGGACTAGCGAAGTCCAAGAGACCCAGTACTTC. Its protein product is CSVDGTSEVQETQYF.

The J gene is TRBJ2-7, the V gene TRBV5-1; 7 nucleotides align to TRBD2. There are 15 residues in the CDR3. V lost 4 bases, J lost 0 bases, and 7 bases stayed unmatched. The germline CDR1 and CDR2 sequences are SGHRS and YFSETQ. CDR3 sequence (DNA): TGCGCCAGCAGCCCCCATGGCGGGAGCTCCTACGAGCAGTACTTC. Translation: CASSPHGGSSYEQYF.

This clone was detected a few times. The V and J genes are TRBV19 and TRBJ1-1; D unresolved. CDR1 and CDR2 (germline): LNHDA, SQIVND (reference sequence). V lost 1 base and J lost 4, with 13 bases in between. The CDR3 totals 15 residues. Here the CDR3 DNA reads TGTGCCAGTAGTATAGGTCGGGGTTGGATCACTGAAGCTTTCTTT. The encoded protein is CASSIGRGWITEAFF. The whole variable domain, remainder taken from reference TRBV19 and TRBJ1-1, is DGGITQSPKYLFRKEGQNVTLSCEQNLNHDAMYWYRQDPGQGLRLIYYSQIVNDFQKGDIAEGYSVSREKKESFPLTVTSAQKNPTAFYLCASSIGRGWITEAFFGQGTRLTVV.

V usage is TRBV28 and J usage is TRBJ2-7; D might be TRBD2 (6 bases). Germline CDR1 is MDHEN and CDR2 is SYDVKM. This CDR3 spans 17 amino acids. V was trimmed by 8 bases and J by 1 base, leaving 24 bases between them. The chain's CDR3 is CASRLNRREPSSYEQYF. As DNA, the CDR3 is TGTGCCAGCCGACTGAATCGGCGGGAACCCTCTTCCTACGAGCAGTACTTC.

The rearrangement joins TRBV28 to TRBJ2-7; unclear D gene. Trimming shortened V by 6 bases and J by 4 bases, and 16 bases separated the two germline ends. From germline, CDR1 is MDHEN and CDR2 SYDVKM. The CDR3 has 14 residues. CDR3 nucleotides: TGTGCCAGCAGGATAACGGACCCCTATTACGAGCAGTACTTC. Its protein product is CASRITDPYYEQYF.

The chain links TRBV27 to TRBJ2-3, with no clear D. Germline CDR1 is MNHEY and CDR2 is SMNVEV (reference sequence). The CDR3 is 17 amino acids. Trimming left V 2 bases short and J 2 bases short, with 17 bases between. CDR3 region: CASSLRSSFTLTDTQYF. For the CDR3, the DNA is TGTGCCAGCAGTTTACGGTCTTCCTTTACACTCACAGATACGCAGTATTTT.

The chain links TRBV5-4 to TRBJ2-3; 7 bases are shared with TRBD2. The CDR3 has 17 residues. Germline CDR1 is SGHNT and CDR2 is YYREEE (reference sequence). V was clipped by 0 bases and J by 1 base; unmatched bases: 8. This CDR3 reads CASSLGTSLSGTDTQYF. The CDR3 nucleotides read TGTGCCAGCAGCTTGGGGACTAGTTTAAGCGGCACAGATACGCAGTATTTT. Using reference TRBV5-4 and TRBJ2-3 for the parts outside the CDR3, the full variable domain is ETGVTQSPTHLIKTRGQQVTLRCSSQSGHNTVSWYQQALGQGPQFIFQYYREEENGRGNFPPRFSGLQFPNYSSELNVNALELDDSALYLCASSLGTSLSGTDTQYFGPGTRLTVL.

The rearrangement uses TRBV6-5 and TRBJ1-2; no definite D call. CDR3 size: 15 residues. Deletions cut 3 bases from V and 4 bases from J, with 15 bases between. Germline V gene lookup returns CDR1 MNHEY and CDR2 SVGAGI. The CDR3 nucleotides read TGTGCCAGCAGTTATGGCCTATCTGGGATCTATGGCTACACCTTC. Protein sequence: CASSYGLSGIYGYTF.

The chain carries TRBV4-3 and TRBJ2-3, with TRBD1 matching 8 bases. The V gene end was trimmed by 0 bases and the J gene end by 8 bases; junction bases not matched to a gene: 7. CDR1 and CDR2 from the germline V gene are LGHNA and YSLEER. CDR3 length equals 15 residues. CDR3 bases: TGCGCCAGCAGCCAAGAGGGACAGGCAGCCGGTACGCAGTATTTT. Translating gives CASSQEGQAAGTQYF.

In nucleotides, the CDR3 is TGTGCCAGCAGCCCAGGTTTGAAGGACGAGCAGTACTTC. Protein: CASSPGLKDEQYF. V gene TRBV9 combines with J gene TRBJ2-7, with D uncertain. This CDR3 comprises 13 residues. V lost 4 bases and J 5 bases, leaving 13 bases between the germline ends. From germline, CDR1 is SGDLS and CDR2 YYNGEE.

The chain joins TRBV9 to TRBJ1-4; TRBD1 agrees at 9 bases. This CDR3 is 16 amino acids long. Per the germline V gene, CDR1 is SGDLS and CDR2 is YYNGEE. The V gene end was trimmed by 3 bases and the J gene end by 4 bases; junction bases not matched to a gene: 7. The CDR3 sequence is CASSATPGQGNEKLFF. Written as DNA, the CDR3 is TGTGCCAGCAGCGCCACCCCGGGACAGGGTAATGAAAAACTGTTTTTT. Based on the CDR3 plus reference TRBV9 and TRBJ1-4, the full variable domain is DSGVTQTPKHLITATGQRVTLRCSPRSGDLSVYWYQQSLDQGLQFLIQYYNGEERAKGNILERFSAQQFPDLHSELNLSSLELGDSALYFCASSATPGQGNEKLFFGSGTQLSVL.

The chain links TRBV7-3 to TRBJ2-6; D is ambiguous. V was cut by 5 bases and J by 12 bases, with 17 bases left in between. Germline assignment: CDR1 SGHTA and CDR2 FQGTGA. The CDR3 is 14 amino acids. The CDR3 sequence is CASSPNPVSSVLTF. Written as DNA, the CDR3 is TGTGCCAGCAGCCCGAACCCCGTCTCCAGCGTCCTGACTTTC. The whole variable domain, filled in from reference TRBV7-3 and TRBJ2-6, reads GAGVSQTPSNKVTEKGKYVELRCDPISGHTALYWYRQSLGQGPEFLIYFQGTGAADDSGLPNDRFFAVRPEGSVSTLKIQRTERGDSAVYLCASSPNPVSSVLTFGAGSRLTVL.

CDR3 loop: CASSPRDSAAPIRNTGELFF. The DNA for the CDR3 is TGTGCCAGCAGCCCCCGCGACTCCGCAGCCCCCATACGGAACACCGGGGAGCTGTTTTTT. V usage is TRBV9 and J usage is TRBJ2-2; no clear D. CDR1 is SGDLS, CDR2 YYNGEE, per germline. Trimming removed 4 bases from V and 1 base from J, with 26 bases in between. CDR3 length: 20 residues.

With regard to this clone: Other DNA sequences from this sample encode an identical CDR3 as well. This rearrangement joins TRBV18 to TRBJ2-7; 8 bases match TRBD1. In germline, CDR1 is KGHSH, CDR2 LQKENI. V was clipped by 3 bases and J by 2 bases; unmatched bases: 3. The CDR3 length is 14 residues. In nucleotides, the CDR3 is TGTGCCAGCTCACCGGGGACAGGACCCTACGAGCAGTACTTC. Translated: CASSPGTGPYEQYF.

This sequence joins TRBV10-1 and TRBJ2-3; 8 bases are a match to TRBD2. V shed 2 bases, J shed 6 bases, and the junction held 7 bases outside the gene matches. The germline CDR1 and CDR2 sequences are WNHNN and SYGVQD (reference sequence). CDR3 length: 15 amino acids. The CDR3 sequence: CASSETGGQGDTQYF. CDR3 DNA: TGCGCCAGCAGTGAGACGGGAGGGCAAGGGGATACGCAGTATTTT.

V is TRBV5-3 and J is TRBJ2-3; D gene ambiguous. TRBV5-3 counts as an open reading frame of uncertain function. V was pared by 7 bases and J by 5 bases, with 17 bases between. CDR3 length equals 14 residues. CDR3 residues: CAREPSEVIDTQYF. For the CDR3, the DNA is TGTGCCAGAGAACCCAGCGAAGTAATAGATACGCAGTATTTT.

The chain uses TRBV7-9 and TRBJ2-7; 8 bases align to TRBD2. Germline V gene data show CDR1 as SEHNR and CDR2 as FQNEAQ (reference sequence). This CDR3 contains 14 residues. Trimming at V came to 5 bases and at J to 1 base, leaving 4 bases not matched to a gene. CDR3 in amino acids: CASSAGRASYEQYF. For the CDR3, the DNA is TGTGCCAGCAGCGCCGGGAGGGCATCCTACGAGCAGTACTTC. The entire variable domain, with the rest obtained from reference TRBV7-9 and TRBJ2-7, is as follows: DTGVSQNPRHKITKRGQNVTFRCDPISEHNRLYWYRQTLGQGPEFLTYFQNEAQLEKSRLLSDRFSAERPKGSFSTLEIQRTEQGDSAMYLCASSAGRASYEQYFGPGTRLTVT.

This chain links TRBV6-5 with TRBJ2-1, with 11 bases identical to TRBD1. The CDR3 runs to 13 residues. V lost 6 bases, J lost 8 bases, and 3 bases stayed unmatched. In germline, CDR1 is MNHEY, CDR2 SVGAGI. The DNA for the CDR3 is TGTGCCAGCAGGAGGGACAGGGGGTATGAGCAGTTCTTC. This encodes CASRRDRGYEQFF.

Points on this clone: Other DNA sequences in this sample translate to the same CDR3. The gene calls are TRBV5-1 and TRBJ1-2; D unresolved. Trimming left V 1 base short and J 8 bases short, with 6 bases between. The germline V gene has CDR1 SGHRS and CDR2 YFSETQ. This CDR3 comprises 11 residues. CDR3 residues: CASSLSGGYTF. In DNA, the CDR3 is TGCGCCAGCAGCTTGTCTGGCGGCTACACCTTC.

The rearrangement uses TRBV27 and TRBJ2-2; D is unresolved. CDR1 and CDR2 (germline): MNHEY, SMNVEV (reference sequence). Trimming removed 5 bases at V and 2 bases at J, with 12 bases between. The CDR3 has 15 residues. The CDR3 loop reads CASSHSDTNTGELFF. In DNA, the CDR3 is TGTGCCAGCAGTCACAGCGATACCAACACCGGGGAGCTGTTTTTT.